The clone carrying this TCR beta chain was recorded a few times. The antigen remains unidentified. The sample comes from a study of identical twins. Study-wide results and caveats: Fewer insertions were carried by abundant cord blood beta clonotypes, but none was seen in memory repertoires.

CDR1 LGHNA and CDR2 YNFKEQ come from the germline V gene. V lost 0 bases and J 4 bases, leaving 9 bases between the germline ends. This CDR3 comprises 14 residues. A universal primer site was incorporated via template switching, and the cDNA contained unique molecular identifiers. Each CDR3 protein gets one entry after TCRdb re-called the 5' RACE reads with MiXCR. The table lists approximately 410,000 distinct CDR3 sequences, about 18% of them singletons. The donor group consisted entirely of healthy Caucasians. The chain links TRBV4-2 to TRBJ2-5; a weak D match, TRBD1 (5 bases). This receptor was taken from a man between 50 and 59 years old in good health. Sequenced sample: naive T cells sorted from blood. The CDR3 nucleotides read TGTGCCAGCAGCCAAGAAGGGCAGGGAGAGACCCAGTACTTC. It yields the protein CASSQEGQGETQYF.